The rows below give T cell receptor beta chains drawn from one sample of a study of shared clonotypes between healthy human individuals. Sequenced by immunoSEQ multiplex PCR; TCRdb stores in-frame clones only, minus some. The data contain 1.5 million to 2.5 million clones, over 85% of them singletons. What was sequenced was naive CD8+ T cells sorted from blood. These receptors were collected from a young man in good health. The CDR3 runs from the conserved cysteine through the conserved F or W. The order of the fields is clone size, D gene, V gene, J gene, CDR3 DNA, CDR3 protein. D genes are given only for firm matches. The size entry is marked missing in some rows and otherwise reads once, few, many or a size class.

-,TRBD2,TRBV19,TRBJ2-5,TGTGCCAGTAGCCCGGGGACTAGCGGGATATGGGGAGAGACCCAGTACTTC,CASSPGTSGIWGETQYF
-,TRBD2,TRBV10-3,TRBJ2-2,TGTGCCATCAGTGAGCTGGGACTAGCGGGAGAGCGACGCACCGGGGAGCTGTTTTTT,CAISELGLAGERRTGELFF
-,TRBD1,TRBV5-4,TRBJ2-1,TGTGCCAGCAGCTACGGGACAGGGAGAAATGAGCAGTTCTTC,CASSYGTGRNEQFF
-,TRBD2,TRBV19,TRBJ2-1,TGTGCCAGTAGTAGGGGCCCCGGGCTAGCGGGGGGGTCCTCCTCCTACAATGAGCAGTTCTTC,CASSRGPGLAGGSSSYNEQFF
-,-,TRBV5-5,TRBJ1-4,TGTGCCAGCAGCCCCCATAATACAGCAGAGTTAACTAATGAAAAACTGTTTTTT,CASSPHNTAELTNEKLFF
-,TRBD1,TRBV27,TRBJ2-2,TGTGCCAGCAGCAATAGTTTTACGGGGGGACAGGGAAAGGCCGGGGAGCTGTTTTTT,CASSNSFTGGQGKAGELFF
-,-,TRBV28,TRBJ2-3,TGTGCCAGCAGTTTAAACCTAGATACGCAGTATTTT,CASSLNLDTQYF
-,TRBD1,TRBV15,TRBJ1-5,TGTGCCACCAGCAGCCGACGGACAGGAAAAGATCAGCCCCAGCATTTT,CATSSRRTGKDQPQHF
-,-,TRBV6-5,TRBJ1-4,TGTGCCAGCAGTCTCGATAGGGTGGGGGAAAAACTGTTTTTT,CASSLDRVGEKLFF
-,TRBD2,TRBV12-5,TRBJ2-1,TGTGCTAGTGGTTTGGTACGGGGACTAGCGGACAATGAGCAGTTCTTC,CASGLVRGLADNEQFF
once,-,TRBV18,TRBJ2-2,TGTGCCAGCTCACCCCTATGGACAGTCCGTACCGGGGAGCTGTTTTTT,CASSPLWTVRTGELFF
once,-,TRBV13,TRBJ1-2,TGTGCCAGCAGCTCCCAGTGGACCGGCTACACCTTC,CASSSQWTGYTF
-,TRBD1,TRBV7-9,TRBJ2-1,TGTGCCAGCAGCCCCCGGGACAGGGGCCTCAATGAGCAGTTCTTC,CASSPRDRGLNEQFF
-,-,TRBV7-7,TRBJ1-5,TGTGCTAGCATGCGGAGGGGAATGGGTAGCAATCAGCCCCAGCATTTT,CASMRRGMGSNQPQHF
-,-,TRBV27,TRBJ1-1,TGTGCCAGCAGTTTATATAGGAACACTGAAGCTTTCTTT,CASSLYRNTEAFF
-,-,TRBV6-1,TRBJ2-7,TGTGCCAGCAGTGATCGTCAGGGATGGTACGAGCAGTACTTC,CASSDRQGWYEQYF
-,-,TRBV4-3,TRBJ1-4,TGCGCCAGCAGCCAAGATCCCGGGGGGGTGACAGCCACTAATGAAAAACTGTTTTTT,CASSQDPGGVTATNEKLFF
-,-,TRBV27,TRBJ2-3,TGTGCCAGCAGTTTAGGCCGGGCCCACCGCCCAGATACGCAGTATTTT,CASSLGRAHRPDTQYF
-,-,TRBV29-1,TRBJ2-5,TGCAGCGTTGAAGGAGGACACCTCCAAGAGACCCAGTACTTC,CSVEGGHLQETQYF
-,TRBD1,TRBV2,TRBJ2-1,TGTGCCAGCAGTGTGCGACAGGGAACCTACAATGAGCAGTTCTTC,CASSVRQGTYNEQFF
once,TRBD1,TRBV7-9,TRBJ1-6,TGTGCCAGCAGCTTAGCGTATTGGGACAGGGATAATTCACCCCTCCACTTT,CASSLAYWDRDNSPLHF
-,TRBD2,TRBV9,TRBJ2-7,TGTGCCAGCAGCCCAGCGGGGGCCTACGAGCAGTACTTC,CASSPAGAYEQYF